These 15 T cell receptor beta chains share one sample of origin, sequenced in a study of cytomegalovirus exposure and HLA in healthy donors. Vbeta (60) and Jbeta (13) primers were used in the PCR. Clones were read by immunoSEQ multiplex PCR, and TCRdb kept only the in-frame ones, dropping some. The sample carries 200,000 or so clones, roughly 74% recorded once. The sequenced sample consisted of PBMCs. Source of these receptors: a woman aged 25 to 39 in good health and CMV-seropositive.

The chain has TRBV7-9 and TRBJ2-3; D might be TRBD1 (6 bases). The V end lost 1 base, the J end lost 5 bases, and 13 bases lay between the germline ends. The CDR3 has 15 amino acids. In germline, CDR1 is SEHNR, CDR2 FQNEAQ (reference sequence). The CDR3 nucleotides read TGTGCCAGCAGCTTAGGATCAGGGGCTGAAGATACGCAGTATTTT. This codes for CASSLGSGAEDTQYF.

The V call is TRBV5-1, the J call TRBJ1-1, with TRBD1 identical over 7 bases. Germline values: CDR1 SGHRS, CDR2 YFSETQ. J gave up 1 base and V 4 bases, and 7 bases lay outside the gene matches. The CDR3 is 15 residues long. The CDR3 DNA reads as TGCGCCAGCAGCCCTCAGGGGGAGAGGAACACTGAAGCTTTCTTT. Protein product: CASSPQGERNTEAFF.

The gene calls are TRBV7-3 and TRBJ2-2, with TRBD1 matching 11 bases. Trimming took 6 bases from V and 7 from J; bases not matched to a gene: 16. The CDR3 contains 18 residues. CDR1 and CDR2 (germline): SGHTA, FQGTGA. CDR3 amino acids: CASSPYAGTGGAGGELFF. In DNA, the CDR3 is TGTGCCAGCAGTCCATACGCCGGGACAGGGGGTGCAGGCGGGGAGCTGTTTTTT.

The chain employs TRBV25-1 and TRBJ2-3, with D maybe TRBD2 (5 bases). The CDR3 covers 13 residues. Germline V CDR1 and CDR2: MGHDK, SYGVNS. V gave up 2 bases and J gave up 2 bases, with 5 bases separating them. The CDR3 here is CASSELATDTQYF. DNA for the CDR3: TGTGCCAGCAGTGAACTAGCCACAGATACGCAGTATTTT.

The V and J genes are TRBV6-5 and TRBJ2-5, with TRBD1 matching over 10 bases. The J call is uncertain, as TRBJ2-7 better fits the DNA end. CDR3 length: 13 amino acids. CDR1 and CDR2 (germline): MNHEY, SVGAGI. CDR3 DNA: TGTGCCAGCAGTATGGACAGGGGGTACGAGCAGTACTTC. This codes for CASSMDRGYEQYF.

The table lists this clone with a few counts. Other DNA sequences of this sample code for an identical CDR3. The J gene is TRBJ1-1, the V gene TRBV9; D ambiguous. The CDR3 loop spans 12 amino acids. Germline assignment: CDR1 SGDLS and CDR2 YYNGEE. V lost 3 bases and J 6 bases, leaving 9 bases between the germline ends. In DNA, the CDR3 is TGTGCCAGCAGCGGCCTGTCGGCTGAAGCTTTCTTT. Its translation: CASSGLSAEAFF.

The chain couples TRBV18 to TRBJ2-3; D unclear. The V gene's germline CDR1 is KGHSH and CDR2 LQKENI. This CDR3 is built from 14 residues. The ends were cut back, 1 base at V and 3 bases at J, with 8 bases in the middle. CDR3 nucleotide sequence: TGTGCCAGCTCACCACGGGTGGAGACAGATACGCAGTATTTT. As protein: CASSPRVETDTQYF.

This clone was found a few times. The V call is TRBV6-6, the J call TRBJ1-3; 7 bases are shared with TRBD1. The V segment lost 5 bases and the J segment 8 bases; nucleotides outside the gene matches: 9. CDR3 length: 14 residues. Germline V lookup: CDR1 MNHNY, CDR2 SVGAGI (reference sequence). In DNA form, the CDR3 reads TGTGCCAGCAGTCCCGACAGGGATGAAGACACCATATATTTT. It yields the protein CASSPDRDEDTIYF.

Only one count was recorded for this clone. This chain's CDR3 is CASSPGLAQDYEQYF. CDR3 DNA: TGTGCCAGCAGTCCGGGACTAGCGCAGGACTACGAGCAGTACTTC. V gene TRBV6-5 combines with J gene TRBJ2-7; 10 bases line up with TRBD2. This CDR3 contains 15 residues. Trimming removed 5 bases from V and 3 bases from J; junction bases left unmatched: 7. Per germline, CDR1 MNHEY and CDR2 SVGAGI.

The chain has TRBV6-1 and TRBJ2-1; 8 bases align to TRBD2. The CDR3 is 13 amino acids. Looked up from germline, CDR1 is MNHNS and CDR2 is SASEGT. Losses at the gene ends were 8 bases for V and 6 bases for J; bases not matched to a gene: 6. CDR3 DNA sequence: TGTGCCAGCCAGGGCGGGAGGATCAATGAGCAGTTCTTC. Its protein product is CASQGGRINEQFF.

The CDR3 DNA reads TGTGCCAGCAGCCTCTCGGGGGGCAAGTACAATGAGCAGTTCTTC. Its translation is CASSLSGGKYNEQFF. This chain joins TRBV7-2 and TRBJ2-1; D is perhaps TRBD2 (7 bases). Trimming removed 5 bases from V and 4 bases from J, with 15 bases in between. The CDR3 has 15 amino acids. Germline loops: CDR1 SGHTA, CDR2 FQGNSA.

The CDR3 sequence is CASSPGVNEQFF. CDR3 nucleotides: TGCGCCAGCAGCCCGGGGGTCAATGAGCAGTTCTTC. This chain joins TRBV5-1 and TRBJ2-1; a weak D match, TRBD2 (6 bases). Germline CDR1 is SGHRS and CDR2 is YFSETQ. The CDR3 sequence is 12 residues long. V was pared by 4 bases and J by 6 bases, with 8 bases between.

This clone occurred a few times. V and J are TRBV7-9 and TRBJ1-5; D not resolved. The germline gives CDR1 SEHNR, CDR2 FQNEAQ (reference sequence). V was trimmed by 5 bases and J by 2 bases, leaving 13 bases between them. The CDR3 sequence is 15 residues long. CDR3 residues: CASSTEAERNQPQHF. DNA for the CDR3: TGTGCCAGCAGCACGGAAGCGGAACGCAATCAGCCCCAGCATTTT.

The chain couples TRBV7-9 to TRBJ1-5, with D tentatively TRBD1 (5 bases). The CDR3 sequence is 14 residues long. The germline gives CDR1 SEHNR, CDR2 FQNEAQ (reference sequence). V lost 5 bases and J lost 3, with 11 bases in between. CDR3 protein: CASSPGGSNQPQHF. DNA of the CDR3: TGTGCCAGCAGCCCCGGGGGATCCAATCAGCCCCAGCATTTT.

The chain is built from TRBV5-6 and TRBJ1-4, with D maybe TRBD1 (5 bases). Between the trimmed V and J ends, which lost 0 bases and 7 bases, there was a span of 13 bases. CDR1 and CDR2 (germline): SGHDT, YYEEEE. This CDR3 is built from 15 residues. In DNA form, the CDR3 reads TGTGCCAGCAGCTTGGATGGCCAGGGCGGTGAAAAACTGTTTTTT. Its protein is CASSLDGQGGEKLFF.